The 12 T cell receptor beta chains listed next were all sequenced from one sample in a study of CD8+ T cells in alopecia areata. TCR sequencing used cDNA made by reverse transcription of extracted RNA. Libraries were prepared by immunoSEQ multiplex PCR; TCRdb keeps only in-frame clonotypes and omits some of them. The sample records 150,000 to 200,000 clones, roughly 53% being singletons. Treatment given: oral pan-JAK inhibitor, 5-10 mg twice daily. The specimen comprised CD8+ T cells sorted from blood, sampled at week 24, from a patient treated with tofacitinib. All receptors come from a human donor with alopecia areata.

This chain joins TRBV11-2 and TRBJ2-2, with D possibly matching TRBD1 (5 bases). CDR3 length: 16 residues. CDR1 is SGHAT and CDR2 is FQNNGV in the germline V gene. Trimming took 2 bases from V and 2 from J, leaving 12 bases between them. CDR3 amino acids: CASSLSQGYNTGELFF. The CDR3 DNA reads TGTGCCAGCAGCTTATCGCAGGGATACAACACCGGGGAGCTGTTTTTT.

Comment on this clone: Other DNA sequences in this specimen translate into the identical CDR3. The chain uses TRBV5-6 and TRBJ1-5; D is ambiguous. The ends were cut back, 0 bases at V and 6 bases at J, with 7 bases in the middle. Germline CDR1 and CDR2: SGHDT and YYEEEE. The CDR3 runs to 13 residues. CDR3 nucleotide sequence: TGTGCCAGCAGCTTGGGTGTGGGTCAGCCCCAGCATTTT. As protein: CASSLGVGQPQHF.

This clone occurred once. The genes are TRBV28 and TRBJ2-7, with 7 bases aligning to TRBD1. Germline CDR1 MDHEN, CDR2 SYDVKM. The CDR3 sequence is 14 residues long. V lost 6 bases, J lost 3 bases, and 8 bases stayed unmatched. The CDR3 DNA reads TGTGCCAGCAGACTCCGGGACAGATTCTACGAGCAGTACTTC. Protein product: CASRLRDRFYEQYF.

This CDR3 is CSVAGTGDQETQYF. The DNA of the CDR3 is TGCAGCGTGGCCGGGACAGGGGACCAAGAGACCCAGTACTTC. The rearrangement joins TRBV29-1 to TRBJ2-5, with 10 bases identical to TRBD1. Trimming cost V 6 bases and J 0 bases; bases outside gene matches: 4. The CDR3 is 14 residues long. From germline, CDR1 is SQVTM and CDR2 ANQGSEA.

This clone was observed a handful of times. V is TRBV5-1 and J is TRBJ2-7; 9 bases map to TRBD1. The length of the CDR3 is 14 residues. CDR1 is SGHRS, CDR2 YFSETQ, per germline. V was pared by 2 bases and J by 3 bases, with 3 bases of the junction left unmatched. The DNA of the CDR3 is TGCGCCAGCAGCTTAGCGGACAGGGGCTACGAGCAGTACTTC. Translated, it gives CASSLADRGYEQYF.

V usage is TRBV11-2 and J usage is TRBJ2-2; possible D gene TRBD1, 5 bases. This CDR3 has 17 residues. With 2 bases removed from V and 0 bases from J, the gap between germline ends came to 13 bases. CDR1 and CDR2 (germline): SGHAT, FQNNGV. The CDR3 is CASSLIRGRANTGELFF. CDR3 in DNA: TGTGCCAGCAGCTTAATTAGGGGCAGGGCGAACACCGGGGAGCTGTTTTTT.

This clone was counted a single time. The chain uses TRBV25-1 and TRBJ2-2, with D uncertain. There are 17 residues in the CDR3. V lost 3 bases to trimming and J lost 7 bases, with 21 bases between them. Looked up from germline, CDR1 is MGHDK and CDR2 is SYGVNS. Written as DNA, the CDR3 is TGTGCCAGCAGTGAGTGGACGCTAGAAACCACCCACGGGGAGCTGTTTTTT. Translating gives CASSEWTLETTHGELFF.

The chain uses TRBV5-1 and TRBJ2-5, with TRBD2 identical over 10 bases. V lost 2 bases, J lost 2 bases, and 3 bases stayed unmatched. The CDR3 has 15 amino acids. Germline V lookup: CDR1 SGHRS, CDR2 YFSETQ. CDR3 bases: TGCGCCAGCAGCTTAGCGGGGGGGCTTCAAGAGACCCAGTACTTC. Amino acid sequence: CASSLAGGLQETQYF.

CDR3 DNA: TGTGCCAGCAGTCCCGGAACCAGCCATGAGCAGTTCTTC. Amino acid sequence: CASSPGTSHEQFF. V is TRBV27 and J is TRBJ2-1, with D hard to call. Germline assignment: CDR1 MNHEY and CDR2 SMNVEV (reference sequence). The CDR3 is 13 amino acids. The germline V and J ends were trimmed by 5 bases and 8 bases, with 13 bases remaining between them.

This chain uses TRBV7-9 with TRBJ2-2; TRBD1 is a possible D gene (6 bases). V lost 2 bases, J lost 8 bases, and 21 bases lay in between. This CDR3 contains 17 residues. In germline, CDR1 is SEHNR, CDR2 FQNEAQ (reference sequence). This CDR3 is CASSLPPLGHRSGELFF. CDR3 coding DNA: TGTGCCAGCAGCTTACCTCCGTTGGGACATCGATCTGGGGAGCTGTTTTTT.

The chain combines TRBV6-5 with TRBJ1-6; D unclear. Germline CDR1 reads MNHEY; CDR2 reads SVGAGI. V lost 4 bases and J lost 7, with 8 bases in between. The CDR3 contains 13 residues. For the CDR3, the DNA is TGTGCCAGCAGTTTGGAGGGAAATTCACCCCTCCACTTT. This translates into CASSLEGNSPLHF.

The chain is built from TRBV11-2 and TRBJ2-7; either TRBD1 or TRBD2 may supply D (6 bases each). The CDR3 has 15 residues. Trimming pared 6 bases from V and 0 bases from J, leaving 15 bases between. The germline CDR1 and CDR2 sequences are SGHAT and FQNNGV. CDR3 residues: CASRGGQRSSYEQYF. The CDR3 DNA reads as TGTGCCAGCAGGGGAGGACAGCGGAGCTCCTACGAGCAGTACTTC. Variable domain in full (rest from reference TRBV11-2 and TRBJ2-7): EAGVAQSPRYKIIEKRQSVAFWCNPISGHATLYWYQQILGQGPKLLIQFQNNGVVDDSQLPKDRFSAERLKGVDSTLKIQPAKLEDSAVYLCASRGGQRSSYEQYFGPGTRLTVT.